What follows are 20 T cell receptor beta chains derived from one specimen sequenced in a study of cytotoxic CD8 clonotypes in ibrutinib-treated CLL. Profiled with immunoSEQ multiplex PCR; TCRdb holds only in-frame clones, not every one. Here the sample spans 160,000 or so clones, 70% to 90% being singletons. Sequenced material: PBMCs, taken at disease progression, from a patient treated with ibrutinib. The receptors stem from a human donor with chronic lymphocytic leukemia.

The CDR3 DNA sequence: TGTGCCAGCAGCTTAGTCGGAGGGGGGGAACTGGCTGAAGCTTTCTTT. Protein: CASSLVGGGELAEAFF. The chain joins TRBV7-2 to TRBJ1-1; maybe TRBD1 (6 bases). The germline V gene encodes CDR1 SGHTA and CDR2 FQGNSA. V lost 1 base and J 6 bases, leaving 18 bases between the germline ends. The CDR3 loop spans 16 amino acids.

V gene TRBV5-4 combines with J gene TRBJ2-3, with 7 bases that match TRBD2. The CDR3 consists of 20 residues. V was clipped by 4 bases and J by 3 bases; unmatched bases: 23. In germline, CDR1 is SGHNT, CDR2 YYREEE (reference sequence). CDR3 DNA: TGTGCCAGCAGCGCCCCGGGACTACAACCTTCCCGGGCCGCTACAGATACGCAGTATTTT. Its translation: CASSAPGLQPSRAATDTQYF.

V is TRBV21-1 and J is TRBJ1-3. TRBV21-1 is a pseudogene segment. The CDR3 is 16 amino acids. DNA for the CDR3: TGTGCCAGCAGCAAAGCGAGGGATCGGTCTGGAAACACCATATATTTT. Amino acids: CASSKARDRSGNTIYF.

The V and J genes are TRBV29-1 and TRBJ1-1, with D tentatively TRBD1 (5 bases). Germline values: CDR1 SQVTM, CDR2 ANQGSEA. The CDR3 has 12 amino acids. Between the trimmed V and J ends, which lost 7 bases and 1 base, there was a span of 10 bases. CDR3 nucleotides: TGCAGCGGTGAGAGGGGGAACACTGAAGCTTTCTTT. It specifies CSGERGNTEAFF.

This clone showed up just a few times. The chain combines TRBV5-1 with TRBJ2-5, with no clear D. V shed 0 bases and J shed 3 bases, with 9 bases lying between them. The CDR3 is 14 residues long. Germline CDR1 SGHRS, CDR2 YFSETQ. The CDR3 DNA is TGCGCCAGCAGCTTGGGACATATAGAAGAGACCCAGTACTTC. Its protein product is CASSLGHIEETQYF.

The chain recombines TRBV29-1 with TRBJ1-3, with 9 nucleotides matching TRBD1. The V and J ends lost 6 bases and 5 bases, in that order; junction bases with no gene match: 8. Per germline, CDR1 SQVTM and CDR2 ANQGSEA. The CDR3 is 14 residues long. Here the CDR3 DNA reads TGCAGCGTGGTCGGGACAGGGCCTCGAAACACCATATATTTT. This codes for CSVVGTGPRNTIYF.

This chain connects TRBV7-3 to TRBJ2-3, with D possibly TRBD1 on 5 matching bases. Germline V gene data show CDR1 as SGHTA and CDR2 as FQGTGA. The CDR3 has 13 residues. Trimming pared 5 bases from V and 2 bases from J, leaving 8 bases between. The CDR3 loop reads CASSTDTTDTQYF. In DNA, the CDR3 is TGTGCCAGCAGCACGGACACCACAGATACGCAGTATTTT.

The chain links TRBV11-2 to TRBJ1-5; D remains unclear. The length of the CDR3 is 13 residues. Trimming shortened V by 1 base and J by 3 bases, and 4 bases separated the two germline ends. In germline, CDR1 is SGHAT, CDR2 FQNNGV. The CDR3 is CASSLGNNQPQHF. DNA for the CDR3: TGTGCCAGCAGCTTAGGGAACAATCAGCCCCAGCATTTT.

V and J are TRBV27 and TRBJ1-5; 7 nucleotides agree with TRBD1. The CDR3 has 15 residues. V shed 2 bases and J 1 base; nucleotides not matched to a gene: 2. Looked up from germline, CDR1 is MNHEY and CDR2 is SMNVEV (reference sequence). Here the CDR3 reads CASSLAQGSNQPQHF. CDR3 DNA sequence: TGTGCCAGCAGTTTAGCACAGGGGAGCAATCAGCCCCAGCATTTT.

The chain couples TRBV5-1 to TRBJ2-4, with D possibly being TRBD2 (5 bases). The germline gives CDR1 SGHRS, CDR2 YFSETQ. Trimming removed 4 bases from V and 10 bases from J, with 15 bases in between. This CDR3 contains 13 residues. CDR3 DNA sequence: TGCGCCAGCAGCCCGTCCGGGGTAGAGATTCAGTACTTC. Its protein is CASSPSGVEIQYF.

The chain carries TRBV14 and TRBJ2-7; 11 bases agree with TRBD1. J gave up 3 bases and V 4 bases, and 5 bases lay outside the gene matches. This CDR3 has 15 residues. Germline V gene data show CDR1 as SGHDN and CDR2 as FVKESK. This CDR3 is CASSRGTGGFYEQYF. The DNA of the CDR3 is TGTGCCAGCAGCCGAGGGACAGGGGGATTCTACGAGCAGTACTTC.

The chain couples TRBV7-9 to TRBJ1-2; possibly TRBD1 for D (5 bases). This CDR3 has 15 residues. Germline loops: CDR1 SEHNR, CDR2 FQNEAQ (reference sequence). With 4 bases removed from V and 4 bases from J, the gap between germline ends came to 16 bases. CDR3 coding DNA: TGTGCCAGCAGCTCCCCCAGGGATATGAGCTATGGCTACACCTTC. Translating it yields CASSSPRDMSYGYTF.

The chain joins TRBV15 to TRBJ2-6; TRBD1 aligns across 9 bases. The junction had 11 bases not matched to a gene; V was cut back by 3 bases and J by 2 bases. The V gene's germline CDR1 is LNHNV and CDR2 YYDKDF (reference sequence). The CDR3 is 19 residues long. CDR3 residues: CATSSRAGTGTPGANVLTF. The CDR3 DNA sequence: TGTGCCACCAGCAGTCGTGCGGGGACAGGGACTCCTGGGGCCAACGTCCTGACTTTC.

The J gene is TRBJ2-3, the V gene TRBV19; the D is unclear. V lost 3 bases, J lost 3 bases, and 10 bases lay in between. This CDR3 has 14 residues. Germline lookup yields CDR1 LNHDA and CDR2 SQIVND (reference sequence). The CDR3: CASSIRHFTDTQYF. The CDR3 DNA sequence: TGTGCCAGTAGTATTAGGCACTTTACAGATACGCAGTATTTT.

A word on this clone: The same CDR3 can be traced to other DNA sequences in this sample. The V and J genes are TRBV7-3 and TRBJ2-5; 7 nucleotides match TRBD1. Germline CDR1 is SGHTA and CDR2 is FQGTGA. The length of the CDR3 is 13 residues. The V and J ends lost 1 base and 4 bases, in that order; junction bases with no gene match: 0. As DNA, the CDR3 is TGTGCCAGCAGCTTAAACAGGGGAGAGACCCAGTACTTC. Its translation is CASSLNRGETQYF. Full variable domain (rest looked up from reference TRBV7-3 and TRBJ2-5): GAGVSQTPSNKVTEKGKYVELRCDPISGHTALYWYRQSLGQGPEFLIYFQGTGAADDSGLPNDRFFAVRPEGSVSTLKIQRTERGDSAVYLCASSLNRGETQYFGPGTRLLVL.

CDR3 nucleotide sequence: TGTGCCAGCAGTGAGACATGGAACACTGAAGCTTTCTTT. Amino acid sequence: CASSETWNTEAFF. The chain combines TRBV2 with TRBJ1-1; D is ambiguous. The CDR3 spans 13 residues. Germline V CDR1 and CDR2: SNHLY, FYNNEI. Trimming shortened V by 3 bases and J by 1 base, and 6 bases separated the two germline ends.

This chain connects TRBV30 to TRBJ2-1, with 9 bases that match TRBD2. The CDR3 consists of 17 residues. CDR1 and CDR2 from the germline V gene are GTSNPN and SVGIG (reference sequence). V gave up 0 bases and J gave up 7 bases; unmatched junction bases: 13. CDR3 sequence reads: CAWSVLGSGRLRNEQFF. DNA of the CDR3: TGTGCCTGGAGTGTACTGGGTAGCGGGAGATTAAGGAATGAGCAGTTCTTC.

CDR3 sequence (DNA): TGTGCCAGCAGCTCCATGGGGGGGATAGAGACCCAGTACTTC. As protein: CASSSMGGIETQYF. The chain is built from TRBV7-6 and TRBJ2-5, with TRBD2 matching 7 bases. After removal of 4 bases from V and 4 bases from J, the junction contained 6 bases not matched to a gene. The CDR3 extends over 14 amino acids. Germline CDR1 SGHVS, CDR2 FNYEAQ.

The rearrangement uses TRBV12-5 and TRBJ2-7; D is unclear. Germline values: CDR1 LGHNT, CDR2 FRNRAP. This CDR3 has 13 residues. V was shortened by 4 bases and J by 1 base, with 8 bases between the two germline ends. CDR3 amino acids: CASGSDRSYEQYF. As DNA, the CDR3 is TGTGCTAGTGGTTCGGACCGGTCCTACGAGCAGTACTTC.

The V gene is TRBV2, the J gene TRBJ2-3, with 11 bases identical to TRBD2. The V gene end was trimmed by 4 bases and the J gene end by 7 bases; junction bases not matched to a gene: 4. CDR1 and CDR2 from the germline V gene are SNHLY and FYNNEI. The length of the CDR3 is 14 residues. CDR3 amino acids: CASSVAGGPNTQYF. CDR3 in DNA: TGTGCCAGCAGTGTAGCGGGAGGGCCCAATACGCAGTATTTT.